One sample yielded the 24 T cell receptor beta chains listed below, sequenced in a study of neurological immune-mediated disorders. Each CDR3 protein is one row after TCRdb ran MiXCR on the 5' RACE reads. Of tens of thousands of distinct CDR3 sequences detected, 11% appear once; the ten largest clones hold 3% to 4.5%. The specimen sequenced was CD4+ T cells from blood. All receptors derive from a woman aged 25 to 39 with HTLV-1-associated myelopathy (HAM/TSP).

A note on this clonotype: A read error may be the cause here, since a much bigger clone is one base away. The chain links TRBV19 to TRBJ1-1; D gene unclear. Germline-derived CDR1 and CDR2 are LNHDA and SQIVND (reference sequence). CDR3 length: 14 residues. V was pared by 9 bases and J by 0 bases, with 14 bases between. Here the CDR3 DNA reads TGTGCCAGCTCTCATAAAGGCCTGAACACTGAAGCTTTCTTT. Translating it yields CASSHKGLNTEAFF.

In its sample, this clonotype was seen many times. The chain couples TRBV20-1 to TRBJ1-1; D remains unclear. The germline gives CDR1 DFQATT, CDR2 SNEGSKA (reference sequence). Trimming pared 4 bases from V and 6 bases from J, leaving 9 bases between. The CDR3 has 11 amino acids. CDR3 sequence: CSATGSAEAFF. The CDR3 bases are TGCAGTGCTACGGGGTCAGCTGAAGCTTTCTTT.

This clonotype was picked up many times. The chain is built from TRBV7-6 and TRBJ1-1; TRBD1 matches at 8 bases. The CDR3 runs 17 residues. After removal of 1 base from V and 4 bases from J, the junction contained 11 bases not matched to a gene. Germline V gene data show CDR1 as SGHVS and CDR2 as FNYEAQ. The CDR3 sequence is CASSLGTGGRGSTEAFF. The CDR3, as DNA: TGTGCCAGCAGCTTAGGTACAGGGGGGCGGGGGAGCACTGAAGCTTTCTTT.

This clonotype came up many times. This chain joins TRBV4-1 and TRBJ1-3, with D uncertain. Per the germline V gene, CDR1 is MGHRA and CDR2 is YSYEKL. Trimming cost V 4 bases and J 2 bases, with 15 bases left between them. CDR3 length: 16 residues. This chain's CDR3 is CASSLGSTVPGNTIYF. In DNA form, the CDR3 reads TGCGCCAGCAGCCTTGGGTCCACCGTACCTGGAAACACCATATATTTT.

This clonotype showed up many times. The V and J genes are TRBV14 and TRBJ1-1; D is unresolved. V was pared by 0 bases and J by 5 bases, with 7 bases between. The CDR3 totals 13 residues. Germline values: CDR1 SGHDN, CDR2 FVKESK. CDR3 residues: CASSQDPRTEAFF. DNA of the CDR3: TGTGCCAGCAGCCAAGATCCGAGGACTGAAGCTTTCTTT. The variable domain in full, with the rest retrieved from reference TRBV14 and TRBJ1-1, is EAGVTQFPSHSVIEKGQTVTLRCDPISGHDNLYWYRRVMGKEIKFLLHFVKESKQDESGMPNNRFLAERTGGTYSTLKVQPAELEDSGVYFCASSQDPRTEAFFGQGTRLTVV.

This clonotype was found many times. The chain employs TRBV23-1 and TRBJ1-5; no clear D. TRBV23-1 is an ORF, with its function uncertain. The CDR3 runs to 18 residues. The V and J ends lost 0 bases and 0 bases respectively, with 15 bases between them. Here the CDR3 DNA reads TGCGCCAGCAGTCAATCGGCGCGGATTTTTGATAGCAATCAGCCCCAGCATTTT. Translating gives CASSQSARIFDSNQPQHF.

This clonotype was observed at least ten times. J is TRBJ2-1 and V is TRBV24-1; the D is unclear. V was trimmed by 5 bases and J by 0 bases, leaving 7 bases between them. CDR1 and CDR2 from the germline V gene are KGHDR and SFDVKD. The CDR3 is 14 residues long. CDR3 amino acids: CATSARSSYNEQFF. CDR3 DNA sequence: TGTGCCACCAGTGCTCGCAGCTCCTACAATGAGCAGTTCTTC.

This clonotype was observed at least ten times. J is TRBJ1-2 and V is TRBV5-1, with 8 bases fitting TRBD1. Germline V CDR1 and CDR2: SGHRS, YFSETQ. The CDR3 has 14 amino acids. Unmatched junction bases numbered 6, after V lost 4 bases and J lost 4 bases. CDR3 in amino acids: CASSTTGTGYGYTF. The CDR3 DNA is TGCGCCAGCAGCACCACCGGGACAGGCTATGGCTACACCTTC.

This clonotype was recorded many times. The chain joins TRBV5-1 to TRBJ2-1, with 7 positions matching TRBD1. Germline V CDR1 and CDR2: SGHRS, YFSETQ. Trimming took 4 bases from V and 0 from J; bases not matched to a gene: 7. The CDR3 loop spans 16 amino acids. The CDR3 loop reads CASSKFRGSSYNEQFF. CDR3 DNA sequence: TGCGCCAGCAGCAAGTTCAGGGGGTCCTCCTACAATGAGCAGTTCTTC.

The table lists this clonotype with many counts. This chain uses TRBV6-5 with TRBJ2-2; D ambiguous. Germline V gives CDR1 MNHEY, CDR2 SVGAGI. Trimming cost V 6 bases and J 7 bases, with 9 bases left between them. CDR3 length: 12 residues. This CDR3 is CASRPVGGELFF. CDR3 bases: TGTGCCAGCAGACCGGTTGGCGGGGAGCTGTTTTTT.

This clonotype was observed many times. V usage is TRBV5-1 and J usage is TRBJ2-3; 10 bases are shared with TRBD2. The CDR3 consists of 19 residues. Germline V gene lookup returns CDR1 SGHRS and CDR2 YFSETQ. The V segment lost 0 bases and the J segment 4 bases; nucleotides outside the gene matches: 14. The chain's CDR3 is CASSLVPEDLAGVSDTQYF. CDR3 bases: TGCGCCAGCAGCTTGGTGCCCGAGGACCTAGCGGGGGTTTCAGATACGCAGTATTTT.

The CDR3 coding sequence is TGTGCCAACAGAGTAATAGGCAATCAGCCCCAGCATTTT. This gives the protein CANRVIGNQPQHF. The rearrangement uses TRBV2 and TRBJ1-5; unclear D gene. CDR1 and CDR2 (germline): SNHLY, FYNNEI. The CDR3 runs 13 residues. Trimming took 10 bases from V and 2 from J, leaving 12 bases between them.

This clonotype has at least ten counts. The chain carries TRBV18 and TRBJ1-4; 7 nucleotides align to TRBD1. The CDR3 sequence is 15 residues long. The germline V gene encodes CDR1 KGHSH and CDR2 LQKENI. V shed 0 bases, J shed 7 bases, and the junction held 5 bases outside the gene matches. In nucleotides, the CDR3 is TGTGCCAGCTCACCACCGGGACAGTTGCCTGAAAAACTGTTTTTT. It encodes CASSPPGQLPEKLFF.

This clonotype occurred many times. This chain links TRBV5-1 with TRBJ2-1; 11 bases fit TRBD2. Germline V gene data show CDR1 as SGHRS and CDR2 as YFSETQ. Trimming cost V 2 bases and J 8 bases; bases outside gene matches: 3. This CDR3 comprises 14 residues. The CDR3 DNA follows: TGCGCCAGCAGCTTTCTAGCGGGGGGCTATGAGCAGTTCTTC. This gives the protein CASSFLAGGYEQFF.

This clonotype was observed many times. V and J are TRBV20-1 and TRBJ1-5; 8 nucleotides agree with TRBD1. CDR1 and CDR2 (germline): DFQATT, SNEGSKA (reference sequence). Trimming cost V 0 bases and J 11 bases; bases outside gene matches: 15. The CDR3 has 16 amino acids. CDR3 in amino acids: CSARDIGTGRVGSQHF. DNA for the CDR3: TGCAGTGCTAGAGATATCGGGACAGGCCGAGTCGGGTCCCAGCATTTT.

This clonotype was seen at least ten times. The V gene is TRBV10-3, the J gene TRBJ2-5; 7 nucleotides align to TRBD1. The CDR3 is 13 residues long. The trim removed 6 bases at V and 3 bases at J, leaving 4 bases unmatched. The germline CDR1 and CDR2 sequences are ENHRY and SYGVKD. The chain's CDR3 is CAIRETGKETQYF. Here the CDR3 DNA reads TGTGCCATCAGGGAGACAGGGAAAGAGACCCAGTACTTC.

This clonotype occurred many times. This chain's CDR3 is CSARGREGQPQHF. CDR3 DNA: TGCAGTGCTAGAGGGAGGGAGGGCCAGCCCCAGCATTTT. The chain uses TRBV20-1 and TRBJ1-5, with D hard to call. With 1 base removed from V and 7 bases from J, the gap between germline ends came to 11 bases. From germline, CDR1 is DFQATT and CDR2 SNEGSKA (reference sequence). The CDR3 covers 13 residues.

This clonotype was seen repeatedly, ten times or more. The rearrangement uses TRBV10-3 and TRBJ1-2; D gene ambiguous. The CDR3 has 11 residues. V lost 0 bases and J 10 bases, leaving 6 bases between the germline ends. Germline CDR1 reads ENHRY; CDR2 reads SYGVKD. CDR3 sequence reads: CAISESQVYTF. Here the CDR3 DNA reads TGTGCCATCAGTGAGTCGCAGGTCTACACCTTC.

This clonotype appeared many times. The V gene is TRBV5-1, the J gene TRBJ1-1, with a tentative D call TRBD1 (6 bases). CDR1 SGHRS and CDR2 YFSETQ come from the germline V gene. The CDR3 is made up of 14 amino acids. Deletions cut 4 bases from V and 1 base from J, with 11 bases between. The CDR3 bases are TGCGCCAGCAGCGGACGGACAGCGAACACTGAAGCTTTCTTT. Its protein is CASSGRTANTEAFF.

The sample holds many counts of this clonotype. The CDR3 loop reads CASRIQGMNTGELFF. CDR3 nucleotides: TGTGCCAGCAGAATTCAGGGAATGAACACCGGGGAGCTGTTTTTT. The gene calls are TRBV5-6 and TRBJ2-2; tentative D call: TRBD1 (5 bases). Trimming took 5 bases from V and 1 from J, leaving 12 bases between them. Germline loops: CDR1 SGHDT, CDR2 YYEEEE. This CDR3 is built from 15 residues.

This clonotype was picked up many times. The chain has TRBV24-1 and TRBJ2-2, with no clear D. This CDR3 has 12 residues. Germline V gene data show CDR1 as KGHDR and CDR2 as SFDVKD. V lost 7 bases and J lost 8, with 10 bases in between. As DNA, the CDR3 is TGTGCCACCAGGTCCCGACTTGGGGAGCTGTTTTTT. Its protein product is CATRSRLGELFF.

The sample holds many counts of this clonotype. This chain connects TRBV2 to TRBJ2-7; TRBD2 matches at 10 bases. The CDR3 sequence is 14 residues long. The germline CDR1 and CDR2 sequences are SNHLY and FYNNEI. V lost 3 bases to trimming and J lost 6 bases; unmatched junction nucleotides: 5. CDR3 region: CASSESGGASEQYF. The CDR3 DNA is TGTGCCAGCAGTGAGAGCGGGGGGGCTTCCGAGCAGTACTTC.

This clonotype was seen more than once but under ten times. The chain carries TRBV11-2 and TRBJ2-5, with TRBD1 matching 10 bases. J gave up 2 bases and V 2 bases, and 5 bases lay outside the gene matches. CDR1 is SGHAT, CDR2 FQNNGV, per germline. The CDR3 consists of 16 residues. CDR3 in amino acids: CASSLRTGGSQETQYF. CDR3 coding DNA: TGTGCCAGCAGCTTAAGGACAGGGGGTTCTCAAGAGACCCAGTACTTC. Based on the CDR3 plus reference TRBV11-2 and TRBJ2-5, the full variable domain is EAGVAQSPRYKIIEKRQSVAFWCNPISGHATLYWYQQILGQGPKLLIQFQNNGVVDDSQLPKDRFSAERLKGVDSTLKIQPAKLEDSAVYLCASSLRTGGSQETQYFGPGTRLLVL.

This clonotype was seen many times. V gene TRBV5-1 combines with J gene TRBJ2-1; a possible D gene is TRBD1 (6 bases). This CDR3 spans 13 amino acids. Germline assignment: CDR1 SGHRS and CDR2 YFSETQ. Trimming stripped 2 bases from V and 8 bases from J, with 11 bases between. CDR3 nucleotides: TGCGCCAGCAGCTTTAACAGGGCGTATGAGCAGTTCTTC. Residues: CASSFNRAYEQFF.